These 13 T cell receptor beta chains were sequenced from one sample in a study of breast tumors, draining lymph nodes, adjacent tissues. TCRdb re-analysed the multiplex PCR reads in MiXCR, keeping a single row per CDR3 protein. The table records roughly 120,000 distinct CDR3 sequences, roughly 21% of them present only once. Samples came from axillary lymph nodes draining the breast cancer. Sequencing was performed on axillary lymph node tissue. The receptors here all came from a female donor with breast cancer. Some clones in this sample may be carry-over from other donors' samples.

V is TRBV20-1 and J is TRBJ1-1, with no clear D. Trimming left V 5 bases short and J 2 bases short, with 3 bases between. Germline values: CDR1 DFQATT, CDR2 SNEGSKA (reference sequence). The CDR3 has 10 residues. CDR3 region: CSAANTEAFF. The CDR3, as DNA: TGCAGTGCTGCTAACACTGAAGCTTTCTTT.

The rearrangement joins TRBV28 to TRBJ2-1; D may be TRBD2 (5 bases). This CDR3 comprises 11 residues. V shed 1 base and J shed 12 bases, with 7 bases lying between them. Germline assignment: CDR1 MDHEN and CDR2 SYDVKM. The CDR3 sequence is CASSLLGRQFF. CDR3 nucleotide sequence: TGTGCCAGCAGTTTATTAGGGAGGCAGTTCTTC. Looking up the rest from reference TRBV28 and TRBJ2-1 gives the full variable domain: DVKVTQSSRYLVKRTGEKVFLECVQDMDHENMFWYRQDPGLGLRLIYFSYDVKMKEKGDIPEGYSVSREKKERFSLILESASTNQTSMYLCASSLLGRQFFGPGTRLTVL.

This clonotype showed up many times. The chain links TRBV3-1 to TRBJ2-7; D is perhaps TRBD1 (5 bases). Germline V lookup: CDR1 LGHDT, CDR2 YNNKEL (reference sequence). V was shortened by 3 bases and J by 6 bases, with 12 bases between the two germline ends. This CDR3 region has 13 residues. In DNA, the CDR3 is TGTGCCAGCAGCCACGATTGGGGCTCCGAGCAGTACTTC. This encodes CASSHDWGSEQYF.

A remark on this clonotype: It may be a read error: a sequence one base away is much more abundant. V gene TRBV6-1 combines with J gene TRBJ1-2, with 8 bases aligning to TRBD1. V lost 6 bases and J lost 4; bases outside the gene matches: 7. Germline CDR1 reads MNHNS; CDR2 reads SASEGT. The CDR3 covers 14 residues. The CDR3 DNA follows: TGTGCCAGCAGAGATAACAGGGGGGTCTATGGCTACACCTTC. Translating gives CASRDNRGVYGYTF.

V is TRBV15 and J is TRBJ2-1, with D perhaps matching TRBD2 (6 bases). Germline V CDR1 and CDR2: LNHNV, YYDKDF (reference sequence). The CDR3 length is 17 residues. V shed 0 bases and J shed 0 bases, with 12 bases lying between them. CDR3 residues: CATSREIAASSYNEQFF. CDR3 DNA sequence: TGTGCCACCAGCAGAGAAATAGCGGCGAGCTCCTACAATGAGCAGTTCTTC.

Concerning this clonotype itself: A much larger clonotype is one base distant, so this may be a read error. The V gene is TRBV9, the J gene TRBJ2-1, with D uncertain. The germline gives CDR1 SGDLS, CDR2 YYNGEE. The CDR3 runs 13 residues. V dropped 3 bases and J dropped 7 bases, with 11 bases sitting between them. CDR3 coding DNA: TGTGCCAGCAGCGCTCCTCCGGCGAATGAGCAGTTCTTC. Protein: CASSAPPANEQFF. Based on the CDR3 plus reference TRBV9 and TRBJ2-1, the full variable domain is DSGVTQTPKHLITATGQRVTLRCSPRSGDLSVYWYQQSLDQGLQFLIQYYNGEERAKGNILERFSAQQFPDLHSELNLSSLELGDSALYFCASSAPPANEQFFGPGTRLTVL.

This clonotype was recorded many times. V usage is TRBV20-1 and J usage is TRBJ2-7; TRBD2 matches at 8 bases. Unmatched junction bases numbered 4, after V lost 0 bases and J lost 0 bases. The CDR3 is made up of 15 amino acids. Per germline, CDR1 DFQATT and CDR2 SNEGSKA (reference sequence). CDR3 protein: CSAREGSGGSYEQYF. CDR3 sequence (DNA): TGCAGTGCTAGAGAGGGGAGCGGGGGCTCCTACGAGCAGTACTTC.

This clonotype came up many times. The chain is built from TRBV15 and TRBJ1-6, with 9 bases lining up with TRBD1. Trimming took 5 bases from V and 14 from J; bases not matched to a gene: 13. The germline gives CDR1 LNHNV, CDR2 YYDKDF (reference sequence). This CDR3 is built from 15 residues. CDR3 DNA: TGTGCCACCAGCGGGTACTTATGGGGACAGGGATCCCTCCACTTT. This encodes CATSGYLWGQGSLHF.

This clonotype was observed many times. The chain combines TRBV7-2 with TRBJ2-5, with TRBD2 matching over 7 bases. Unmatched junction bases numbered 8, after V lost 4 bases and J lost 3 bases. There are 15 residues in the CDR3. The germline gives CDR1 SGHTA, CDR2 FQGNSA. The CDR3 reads CASSSSSAGEETQYF. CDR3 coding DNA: TGTGCCAGCAGCTCCTCCTCTGCGGGAGAAGAGACCCAGTACTTC. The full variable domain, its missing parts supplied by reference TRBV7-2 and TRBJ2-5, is GAGVSQSPSNKVTEKGKDVELRCDPISGHTALYWYRQSLGQGLEFLIYFQGNSAPDKSGLPSDRFSAERTGGSVSTLTIQRTQQEDSAVYLCASSSSSAGEETQYFGPGTRLLVL.

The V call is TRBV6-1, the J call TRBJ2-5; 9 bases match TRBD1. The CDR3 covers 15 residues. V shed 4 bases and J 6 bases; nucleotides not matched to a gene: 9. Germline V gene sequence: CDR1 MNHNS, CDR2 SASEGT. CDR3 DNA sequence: TGTGCCAGCAGTGCGAACGAACAGGGGGCCAAGACCCAGTACTTC. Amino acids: CASSANEQGAKTQYF.

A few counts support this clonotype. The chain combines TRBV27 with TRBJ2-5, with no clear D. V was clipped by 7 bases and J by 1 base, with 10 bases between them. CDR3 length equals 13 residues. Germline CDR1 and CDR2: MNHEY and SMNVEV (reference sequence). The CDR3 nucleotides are TGTGCCAGCAAGGCACAAATCCAAGAGACCCAGTACTTC. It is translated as CASKAQIQETQYF.

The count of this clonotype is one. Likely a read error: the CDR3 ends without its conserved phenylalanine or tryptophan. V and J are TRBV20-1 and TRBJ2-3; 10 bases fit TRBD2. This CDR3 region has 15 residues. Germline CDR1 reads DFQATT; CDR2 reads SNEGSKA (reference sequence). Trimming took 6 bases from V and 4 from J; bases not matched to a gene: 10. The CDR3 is CSASTSGKSPDTQYL. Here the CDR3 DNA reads TGCAGTGCGAGTACTAGCGGGAAATCTCCAGATACGCAGTATCTT.

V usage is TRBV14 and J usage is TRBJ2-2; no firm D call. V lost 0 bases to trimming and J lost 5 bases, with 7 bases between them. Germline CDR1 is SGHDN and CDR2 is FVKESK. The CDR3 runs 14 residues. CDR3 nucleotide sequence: TGTGCCAGCAGCCAAGACTGGGGAACCGGGGAGCTGTTTTTT. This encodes CASSQDWGTGELFF.